This note documents a single T cell receptor (beta chain) sequence. The antigen is not known. Sample treatment: approximately 11-day PBMC culture with coronavirus spike peptide pools or control peptides (ViraFEST assay). Once peptide pools had expanded antigen-specific T cells, ViraFEST sequenced TCRs. Cultured CD4+ T cell DNA was sequenced using the Oncomine TCR Beta short-read assay. TCRdb recomputed calls from the PCR reads with MiXCR, one row per CDR3 protein. The sample holds thousands of distinct CDR3 sequences, 60% to 80% seen once. The V and J ends lost 2 bases and 9 bases, in that order; junction bases with no gene match: 3. This CDR3 region has 14 residues. In germline, CDR1 is MNHEY, CDR2 SMNVEV (reference sequence). These data are taken from a study of vaccination and CD4 T cells after COVID-19.

The origin of this receptor is a human donor who had recovered from COVID-19. Material: CD4+ T cells from blood, cultured in vitro. V gene TRBV27 combines with J gene TRBJ1-6, with TRBD1 matching 8 bases. The DNA for the CDR3 is TGTGCCAGCAGTTTACGCGGACAGGGTTCACCCCTCCACTTT. Protein sequence: CASSLRGQGSPLHF.